The clone carrying this TCR beta chain has more than one count but fewer than ten. Its antigen remains unknown. The V end was cut by 0 bases, the J end by 7 bases, with 13 bases between. Germline CDR1 reads LGHDT; CDR2 reads YNNKEL (reference sequence). The CDR3 loop spans 14 amino acids. This entry belongs to a study of identical twins. Template switching added a universal primer site; cDNA carried unique molecular identifiers. TCRdb independently ran MiXCR on the 5' RACE reads; one entry per CDR3 protein. The sample holds approximately 530,000 distinct CDR3 sequences, 20% to 25% seen once. General study points: The study based its conclusions on cross-sectional statistical analysis and did not follow the same donors.

These same records also appear under a second study, on yellow fever vaccine responses in identical twins.

This sequence joins TRBV3-1 and TRBJ2-7; no definite D call. This TCR was recovered from a young woman in good health. The sequenced sample was CD4+ T cells sorted from blood. In DNA, the CDR3 is TGTGCCAGCAGCCAAGATTTGGTCTCTTGGGAGCAGTACTTC. It is translated as CASSQDLVSWEQYF.